These 5 T cell receptor beta chains were sequenced from one sample in a study of T cell repertoires in cytomegalovirus infection. Their recognized antigens are unknown. One entry per CDR3 protein, called by TCRdb with MiXCR from the reads. The sample holds about 570,000 distinct CDR3 sequences, 40% seen once. The specimen was cultured PBMCs, collected from culture after CMV antigen stimulation. These receptors came from a human donor in good health (CMV status not recorded). Some clones in this sample may be carry-over from other donors' samples.

This clonotype was counted at least ten times. The V and J genes are TRBV7-2 and TRBJ1-2; no reliable D call. Germline V CDR1 and CDR2: SGHTA, FQGNSA. V was clipped by 3 bases and J by 8 bases, with 22 bases between them. The CDR3 runs 16 residues. The CDR3 region has the DNA TGTGCCAGCAGCTTGCCGGTGTTTAGGACGTTGGGCGGCTACACCTTC. As protein: CASSLPVFRTLGGYTF.

The chain joins TRBV5-1 to TRBJ2-3, with 8 bases aligning to TRBD2. Germline trimming cut 7 bases from V and 0 bases from J; bases unmatched to any gene: 4. In germline, CDR1 is SGHRS, CDR2 YFSETQ. CDR3 size: 14 residues. The CDR3 nucleotides read TGCGCCAGCTCCGGGACTAGAAGCACAGATACGCAGTATTTT. Translated: CASSGTRSTDTQYF.

A few counts support this clonotype. In nucleotides, the CDR3 is TGTGCCAGCAGCTACGGGACTAGCGGGAAAAATGAGCAGTTCTTC. Protein product: CASSYGTSGKNEQFF. The rearrangement uses TRBV7-6 and TRBJ2-1, with TRBD2 matching 13 bases. Germline assignment: CDR1 SGHVS and CDR2 FNYEAQ. Trimming at V came to 4 bases and at J to 7 bases, leaving 4 bases not matched to a gene. This CDR3 has 15 residues. The full variable domain, with the rest looked up from reference TRBV7-6 and TRBJ2-1, is GAGVSQSPRYKVTKRGQDVALRCDPISGHVSLYWYRQALGQGPEFLTYFNYEAQQDKSGLPNDRFSAERPEGSISTLTIQRTEQRDSAMYRCASSYGTSGKNEQFFGPGTRLTVL.

This clonotype has more than one count but fewer than ten. The V call is TRBV28, the J call TRBJ2-1; 11 positions match TRBD2. The CDR3 sequence is 16 residues long. The junction had 10 bases not matched to a gene; V was cut back by 4 bases and J by 8 bases. Germline assignment: CDR1 MDHEN and CDR2 SYDVKM. This chain's CDR3 is CASSSPSGGRSDEQFF. As DNA, the CDR3 is TGTGCCAGCAGTTCCCCTAGCGGGGGGCGCTCAGATGAGCAGTTCTTC. The entire variable domain, with the rest obtained from reference TRBV28 and TRBJ2-1, is as follows: DVKVTQSSRYLVKRTGEKVFLECVQDMDHENMFWYRQDPGLGLRLIYFSYDVKMKEKGDIPEGYSVSREKKERFSLILESASTNQTSMYLCASSSPSGGRSDEQFFGPGTRLTVL.

CDR3 coding DNA: TGTGCCAGCAACCCGAGAGTCGATCAGCCCCAGCATTTT. This translates into CASNPRVDQPQHF. This chain joins TRBV27 and TRBJ1-5; D call uncertain. The CDR3 contains 13 residues. Germline-derived CDR1 and CDR2 are MNHEY and SMNVEV (reference sequence). V gave up 7 bases and J gave up 5 bases, with 12 bases separating them.